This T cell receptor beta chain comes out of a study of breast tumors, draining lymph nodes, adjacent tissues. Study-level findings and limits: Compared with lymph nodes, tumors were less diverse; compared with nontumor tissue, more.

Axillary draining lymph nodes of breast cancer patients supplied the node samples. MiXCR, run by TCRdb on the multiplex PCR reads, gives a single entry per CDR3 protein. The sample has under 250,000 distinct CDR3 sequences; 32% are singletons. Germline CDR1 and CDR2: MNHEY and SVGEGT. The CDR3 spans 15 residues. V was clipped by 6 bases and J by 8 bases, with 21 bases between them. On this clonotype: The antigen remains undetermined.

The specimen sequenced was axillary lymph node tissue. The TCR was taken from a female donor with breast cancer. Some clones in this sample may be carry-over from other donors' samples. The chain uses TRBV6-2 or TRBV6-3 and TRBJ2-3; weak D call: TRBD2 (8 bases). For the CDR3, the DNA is TGTGCCAGCAGCCCGGGAGGGGGCTTAGGAGGTACGCAGTATTTT. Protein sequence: CASSPGGGLGGTQYF.